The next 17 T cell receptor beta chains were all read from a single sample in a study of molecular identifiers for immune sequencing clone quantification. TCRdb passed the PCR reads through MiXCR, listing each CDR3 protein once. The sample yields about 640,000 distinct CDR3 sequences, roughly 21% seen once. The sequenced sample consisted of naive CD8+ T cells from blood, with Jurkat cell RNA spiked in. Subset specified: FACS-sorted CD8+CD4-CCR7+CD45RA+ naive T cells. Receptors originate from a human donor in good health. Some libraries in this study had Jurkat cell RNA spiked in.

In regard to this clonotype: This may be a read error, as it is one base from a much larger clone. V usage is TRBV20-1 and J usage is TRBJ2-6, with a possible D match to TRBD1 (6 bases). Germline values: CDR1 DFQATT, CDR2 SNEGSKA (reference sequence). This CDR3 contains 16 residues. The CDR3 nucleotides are TGCGGTGCGCCGACAGGCTTGTTCTCTGGGGCCAACGTCCTGACTTTC. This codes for CGAPTGLFSGANVLTF.

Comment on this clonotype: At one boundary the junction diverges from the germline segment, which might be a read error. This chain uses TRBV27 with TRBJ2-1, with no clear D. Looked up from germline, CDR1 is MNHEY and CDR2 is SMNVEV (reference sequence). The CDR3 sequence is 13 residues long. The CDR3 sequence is CVSSLLGYNEQFF. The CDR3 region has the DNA TGTGTCAGCAGTTTATTGGGATACAATGAGCAGTTCTTC.

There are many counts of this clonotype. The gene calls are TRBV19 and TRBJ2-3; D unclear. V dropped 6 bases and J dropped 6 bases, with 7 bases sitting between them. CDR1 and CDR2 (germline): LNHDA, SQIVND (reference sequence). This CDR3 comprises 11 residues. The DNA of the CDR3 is TGTGCCAGTAGAAAGGTGGATACGCAGTATTTT. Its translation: CASRKVDTQYF.

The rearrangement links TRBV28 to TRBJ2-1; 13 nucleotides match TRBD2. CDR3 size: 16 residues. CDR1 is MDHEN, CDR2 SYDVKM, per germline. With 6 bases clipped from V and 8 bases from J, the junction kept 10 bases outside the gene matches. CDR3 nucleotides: TGTGCCAGCAGCAGGACTAGCGGGAGCGTTCTGGATGAGCAGTTCTTC. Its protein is CASSRTSGSVLDEQFF.

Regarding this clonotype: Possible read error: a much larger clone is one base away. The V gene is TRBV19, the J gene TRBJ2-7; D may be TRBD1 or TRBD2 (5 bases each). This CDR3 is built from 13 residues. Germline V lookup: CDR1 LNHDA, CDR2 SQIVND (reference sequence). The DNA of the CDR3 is TGTGCCAGTAGTCCGGGGACCCCAGGCGAGCAGTGCTTC. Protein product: CASSPGTPGEQCF. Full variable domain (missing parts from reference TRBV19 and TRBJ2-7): DGGITQSPKYLFRKEGQNVTLSCEQNLNHDAMYWYRQDPGQGLRLIYYSQIVNDFQKGDIAEGYSVSREKKESFPLTVTSAQKNPTAFYLCASSPGTPGEQCFGPGTRLTVT.

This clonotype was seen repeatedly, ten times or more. In nucleotides, the CDR3 is TGTGCCAGCAGCTCGCCGTTAGGGGCGAATGAGCAGTTCTTC. It yields the protein CASSSPLGANEQFF. The V and J genes are TRBV7-9 and TRBJ2-1; perhaps TRBD1 as D (5 bases). Germline CDR1 SEHNR, CDR2 FQNEAQ (reference sequence). Trimming pared 4 bases from V and 7 bases from J, leaving 14 bases between. The CDR3 has 14 residues.

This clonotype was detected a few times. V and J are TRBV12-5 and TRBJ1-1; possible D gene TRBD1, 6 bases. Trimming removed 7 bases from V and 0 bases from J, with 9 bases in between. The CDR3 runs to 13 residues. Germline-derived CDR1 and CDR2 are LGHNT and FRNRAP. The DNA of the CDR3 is TGTGCTAGTGCCCAGGGGATGAACACTGAAGCTTTCTTT. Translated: CASAQGMNTEAFF.

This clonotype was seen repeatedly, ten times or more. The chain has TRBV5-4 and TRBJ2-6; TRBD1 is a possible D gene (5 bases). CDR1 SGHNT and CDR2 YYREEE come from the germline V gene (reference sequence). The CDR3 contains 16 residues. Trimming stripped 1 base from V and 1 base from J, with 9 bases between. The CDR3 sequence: CASSLNRNSGANVLTF. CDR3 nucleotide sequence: TGTGCCAGCAGCTTGAACAGGAATTCTGGGGCCAACGTCCTGACTTTC.

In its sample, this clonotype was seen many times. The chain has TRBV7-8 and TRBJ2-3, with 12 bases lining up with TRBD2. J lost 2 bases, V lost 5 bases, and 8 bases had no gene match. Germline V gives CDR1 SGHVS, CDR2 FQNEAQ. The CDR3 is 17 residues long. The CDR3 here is CASSHQLAGGNTDTQYF. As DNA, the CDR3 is TGTGCCAGCAGCCACCAACTAGCGGGGGGTAACACAGATACGCAGTATTTT.

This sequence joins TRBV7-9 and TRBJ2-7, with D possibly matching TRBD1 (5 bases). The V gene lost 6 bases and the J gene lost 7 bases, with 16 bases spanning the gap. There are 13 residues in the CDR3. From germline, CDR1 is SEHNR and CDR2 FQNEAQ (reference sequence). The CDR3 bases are TGTGCCAGCAGACCGGACACTACCTTTGAGCAGTACTTC. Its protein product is CASRPDTTFEQYF.

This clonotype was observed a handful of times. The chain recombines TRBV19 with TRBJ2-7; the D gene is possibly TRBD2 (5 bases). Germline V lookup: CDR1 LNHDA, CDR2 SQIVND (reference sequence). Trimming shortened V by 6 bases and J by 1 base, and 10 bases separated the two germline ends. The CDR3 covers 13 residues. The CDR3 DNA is TGTGCCAGTAGCGAGGGTACTTCCTACGAGCAGTACTTC. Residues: CASSEGTSYEQYF.

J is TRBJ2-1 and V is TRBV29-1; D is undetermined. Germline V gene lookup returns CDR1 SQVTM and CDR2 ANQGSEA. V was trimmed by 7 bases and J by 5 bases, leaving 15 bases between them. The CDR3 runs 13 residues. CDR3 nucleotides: TGCAGCGGGGAAGAATGGGATAACAATGAGCAGTTCTTC. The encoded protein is CSGEEWDNNEQFF.

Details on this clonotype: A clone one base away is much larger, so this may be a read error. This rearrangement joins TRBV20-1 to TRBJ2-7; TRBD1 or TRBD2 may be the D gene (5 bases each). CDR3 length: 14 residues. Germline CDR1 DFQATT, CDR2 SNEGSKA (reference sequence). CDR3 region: CSARDFGTSYEQHF. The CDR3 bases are TGCAGTGCTAGAGATTTCGGGACCTCCTACGAGCAGCACTTC.

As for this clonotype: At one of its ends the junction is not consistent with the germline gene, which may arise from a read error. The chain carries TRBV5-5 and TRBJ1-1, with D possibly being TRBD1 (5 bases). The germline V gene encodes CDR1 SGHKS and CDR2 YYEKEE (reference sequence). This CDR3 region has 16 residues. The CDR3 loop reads CASSLDKIWGNTEALF. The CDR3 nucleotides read TGTGCCAGCAGTTTAGATAAAATATGGGGGAACACTGAAGCTCTCTTT.

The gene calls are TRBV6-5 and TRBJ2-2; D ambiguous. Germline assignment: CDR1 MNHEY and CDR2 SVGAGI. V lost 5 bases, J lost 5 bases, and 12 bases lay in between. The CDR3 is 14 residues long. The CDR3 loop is CASSQAIQTGELFF. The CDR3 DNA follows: TGTGCCAGCAGTCAGGCGATCCAAACCGGGGAGCTGTTTTTT.

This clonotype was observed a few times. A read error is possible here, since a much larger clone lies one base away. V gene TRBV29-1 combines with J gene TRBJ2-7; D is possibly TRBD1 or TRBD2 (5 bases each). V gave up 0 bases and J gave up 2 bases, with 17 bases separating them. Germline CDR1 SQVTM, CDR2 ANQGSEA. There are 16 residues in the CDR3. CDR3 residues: CSVEDVHGLGAYEQYF. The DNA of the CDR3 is TGCAGCGTTGAAGATGTTCACGGACTGGGGGCCTACGAGCAGTACTTC.

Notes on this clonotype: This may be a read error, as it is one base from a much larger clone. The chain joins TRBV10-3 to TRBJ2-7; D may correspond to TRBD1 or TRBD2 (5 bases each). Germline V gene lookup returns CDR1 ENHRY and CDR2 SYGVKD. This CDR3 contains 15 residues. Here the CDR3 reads CAVRIGTESSYEQYF. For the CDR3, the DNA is TGTGCCGTCAGAATCGGGACCGAGAGCTCCTACGAGCAGTACTTC.